Listed below are T cell receptor beta chains from one sample, sequenced in a study of blood T cell repertoires in COVID-19. Assay used: immunoSEQ multiplex PCR; TCRdb lists only in-frame clones, some missing. The data contain around 200,000 clones, over 75% of them singletons. Sequencing was carried out using peripheral blood. The receptors come from a man aged 50 to 59 with acute or convalescent COVID-19. Both conserved end residues are part of each CDR3. A D gene is named only where the DNA matches it firmly.

len,v_gene,d_gene,j_gene,CDR3aa,CDR3nt
15,TRBV6-5,TRBD1,TRBJ1-1,CASKMTGGANTEAFF,TGTGCCAGCAAGATGACAGGGGGGGCCAACACTGAAGCTTTCTTT
14,TRBV4-1,TRBD1,TRBJ1-2,CASSRIQGEDGYTF,TGCGCCAGCAGCCGTATACAGGGGGAGGATGGCTACACCTTC
19,TRBV18,TRBD1,TRBJ1-2,CASSPTLYDSRGLPGGYTF,TGTGCCAGCTCCCCAACCTTGTACGATTCCAGGGGGCTCCCAGGTGGCTACACCTTC
14,TRBV5-1,-,TRBJ1-2,CASSTEGTSDGYTF,TGCGCCAGCAGCACGGAAGGGACATCCGATGGCTACACCTTC
15,TRBV3-1/TRBV3-2,TRBD1,TRBJ1-6,CASSQGRGGESPLHF,TGTGCCAGCAGCCAAGGACGAGGGGGCGAGTCACCCCTCCACTTT
13,TRBV27,-,TRBJ1-1,CASSLGGGHGAFF,TGTGCCAGCAGTTTGGGGGGAGGGCACGGAGCTTTCTTT
14,TRBV2,-,TRBJ1-5,CASSKIQGNQPQHF,TGTGCCAGCAGTAAAATTCAGGGGAATCAGCCCCAGCATTTT
16,TRBV6-5,TRBD2,TRBJ2-2,CASSYRLAANTGELFF,TGTGCCAGCAGTTACCGGCTAGCGGCGAACACCGGGGAGCTGTTTTTT
12,TRBV7-3,-,TRBJ2-3,CASSSSADTQYF,TGTGCCAGCAGCTCCTCGGCAGATACGCAGTATTTT
14,TRBV19,-,TRBJ2-5,CASRGTVAQETQYF,TGTGCCAGCCGAGGAACGGTTGCCCAAGAGACCCAGTACTTC
14,TRBV7-2,TRBD1,TRBJ2-7,CASSLGTGYAEQYF,TGTGCCAGCAGCTTAGGGACAGGGTATGCCGAGCAGTACTTC
15,TRBV4-1,-,TRBJ1-1,CASSQVSGSNTEAFF,TGCGCCAGCAGCCAAGTTTCAGGTTCGAACACTGAAGCTTTCTTT
13,TRBV19,-,TRBJ2-7,CASSIIPTGEQYF,TGTGCCAGTAGTATAATCCCCACGGGCGAGCAGTACTTC
17,TRBV7-7,-,TRBJ2-3,CASSLAPSTSGADTQYF,TGTGCCAGCAGCTTAGCGCCGTCGACTAGTGGGGCAGATACGCAGTATTTT
13,TRBV29-1,-,TRBJ2-5,CSVDGDSITTQYF,TGCAGCGTTGACGGGGACTCCATCACGACCCAGTACTTC
13,TRBV6-6,-,TRBJ1-1,CASSAALGTEAFF,TGTGCCAGCAGTGCCGCCCTAGGTACTGAAGCTTTCTTT
15,TRBV13,TRBD1,TRBJ1-4,CASSWGQGAREKLFF,TGTGCCAGCAGCTGGGGACAGGGGGCCAGGGAAAAACTGTTTTTT
16,TRBV4-1,TRBD1,TRBJ1-4,CASSEGQGAVREKLFF,TGCGCCAGCAGCGAGGGACAGGGGGCTGTACGGGAAAAACTGTTTTTT
15,TRBV6-5,-,TRBJ1-1,CASSKKRGRGTEAFF,TGTGCCAGCAGTAAAAAACGAGGCCGCGGGACTGAAGCTTTCTTT
14,TRBV5-1,-,TRBJ1-1,CASSSIGALAEAFF,TGCGCCAGCAGCTCCATTGGGGCTTTGGCTGAAGCTTTCTTT
15,TRBV6-5,TRBD2,TRBJ2-1,CASSPLAGAPNEQFF,TGTGCCAGCAGCCCCCTAGCGGGGGCCCCCAATGAGCAGTTCTTC
15,TRBV2,-,TRBJ1-1,CASSHGPIRSTEAFF,TGTGCCAGCTCGCATGGCCCCATAAGGAGCACTGAAGCTTTCTTT
16,TRBV3-1/TRBV3-2,TRBD1,TRBJ2-2,CASSTQGARGTGELFF,TGTGCCAGCAGTACACAGGGGGCGCGGGGCACCGGGGAGCTGTTTTTT
12,TRBV28,-,TRBJ1-1,CASTPTSRDTFF,TGTGCCAGCACCCCCACGTCCAGGGATACTTTCTTT
16,TRBV18,TRBD1,TRBJ2-1,CASSRQGAGYGNEQFF,TGTGCCAGCTCACGACAGGGGGCTGGTTATGGCAATGAGCAGTTCTTC
15,TRBV18,TRBD1,TRBJ2-7,CASSGDRNSAYEQYF,TGTGCCAGCTCAGGGGACAGGAATTCCGCCTACGAGCAGTACTTC
12,TRBV20-1,-,TRBJ1-1,CSASTRDTEAFF,TGCAGTGCTAGTACCCGGGACACTGAAGCTTTCTTT